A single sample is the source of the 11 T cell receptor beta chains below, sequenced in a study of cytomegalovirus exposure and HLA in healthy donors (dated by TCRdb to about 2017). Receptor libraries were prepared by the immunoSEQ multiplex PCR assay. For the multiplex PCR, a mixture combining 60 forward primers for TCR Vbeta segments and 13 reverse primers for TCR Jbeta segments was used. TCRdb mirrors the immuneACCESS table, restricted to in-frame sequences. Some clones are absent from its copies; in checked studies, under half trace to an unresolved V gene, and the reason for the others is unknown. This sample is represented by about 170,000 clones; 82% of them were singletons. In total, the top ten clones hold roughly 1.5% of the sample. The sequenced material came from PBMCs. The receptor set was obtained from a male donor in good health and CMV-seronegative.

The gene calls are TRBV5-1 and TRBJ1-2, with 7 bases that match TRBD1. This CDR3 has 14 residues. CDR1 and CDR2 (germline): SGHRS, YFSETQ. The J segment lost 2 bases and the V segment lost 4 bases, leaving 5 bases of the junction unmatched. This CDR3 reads CASSPRDSNYGYTF. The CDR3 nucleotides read TGCGCCAGCAGCCCCCGGGACAGCAACTATGGCTACACCTTC.

The DNA of the CDR3 is TGTGCCAGTAGTATAACGGAGTTGTCCGAAGCTTTCTTT. Protein: CASSITELSEAFF. V gene TRBV19 combines with J gene TRBJ1-1; D ambiguous. Germline V gene sequence: CDR1 LNHDA, CDR2 SQIVND (reference sequence). The CDR3 is made up of 13 amino acids. The germline V and J ends were trimmed by 2 bases and 8 bases, with 12 bases remaining between them.

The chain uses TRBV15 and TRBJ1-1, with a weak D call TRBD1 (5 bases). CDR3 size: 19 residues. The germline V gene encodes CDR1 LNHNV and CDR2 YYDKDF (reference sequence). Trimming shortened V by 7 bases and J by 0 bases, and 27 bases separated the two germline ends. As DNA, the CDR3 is TGTGCCACCACCTTCCTCCAGCGGGGCTACGGTTTGATGAACACTGAAGCTTTCTTT. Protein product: CATTFLQRGYGLMNTEAFF. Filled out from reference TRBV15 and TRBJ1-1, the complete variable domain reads DAMVIQNPRYQVTQFGKPVTLSCSQTLNHNVMYWYQQKSSQAPKLLFHYYDKDFNNEADTPDNFQSRRPNTSFCFLDIRSPGLGDTAMYLCATTFLQRGYGLMNTEAFFGQGTRLTVV.

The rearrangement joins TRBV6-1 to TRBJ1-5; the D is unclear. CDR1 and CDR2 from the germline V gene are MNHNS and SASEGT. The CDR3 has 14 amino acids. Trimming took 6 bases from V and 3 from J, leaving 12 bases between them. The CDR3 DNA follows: TGTGCCAGCAGCCCCGGGATCTTCAATCAGCCCCAGCATTTT. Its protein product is CASSPGIFNQPQHF.

CDR3 amino acids: CASSRSGGGINSPLHF. The CDR3 DNA sequence: TGCGCCAGCAGCCGAAGCGGGGGGGGCATCAATTCACCCCTCCACTTT. The chain is built from TRBV5-1 and TRBJ1-6; D is possibly TRBD1 (6 bases). CDR3 length: 16 amino acids. Looked up from germline, CDR1 is SGHRS and CDR2 is YFSETQ. Trimming took off 4 bases at V and 7 bases at J, with 18 bases between the two ends.

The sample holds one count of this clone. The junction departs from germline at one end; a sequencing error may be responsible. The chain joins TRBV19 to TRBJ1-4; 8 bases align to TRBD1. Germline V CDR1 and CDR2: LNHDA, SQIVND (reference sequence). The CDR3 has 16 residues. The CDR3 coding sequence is TGTGCCAGTAGTATAGGGTGGACAGGGTCGGAGGAAAAACTGCTTTTT. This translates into CASSIGWTGSEEKLLF.

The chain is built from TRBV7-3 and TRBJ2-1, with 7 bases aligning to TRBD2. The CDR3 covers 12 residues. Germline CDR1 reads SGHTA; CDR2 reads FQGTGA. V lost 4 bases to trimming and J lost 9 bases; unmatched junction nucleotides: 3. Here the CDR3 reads CASSSGTTEQFF. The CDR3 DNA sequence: TGTGCCAGCAGCTCCGGGACTACTGAGCAGTTCTTC.

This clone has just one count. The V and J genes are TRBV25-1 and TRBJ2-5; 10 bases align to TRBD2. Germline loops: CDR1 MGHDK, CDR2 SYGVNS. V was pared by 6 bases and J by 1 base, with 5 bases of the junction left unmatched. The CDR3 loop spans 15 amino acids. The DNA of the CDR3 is TGTGCCAGCAGCAGGACTAGCGGACTCCAAGAGACCCAGTACTTC. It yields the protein CASSRTSGLQETQYF. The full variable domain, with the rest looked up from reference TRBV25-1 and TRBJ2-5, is EADIYQTPRYLVIGTGKKITLECSQTMGHDKMYWYQQDPGMELHLIHYSYGVNSTEKGDLSSESTVSRIRTEHFPLTLESARPSHTSQYLCASSRTSGLQETQYFGPGTRLLVL.

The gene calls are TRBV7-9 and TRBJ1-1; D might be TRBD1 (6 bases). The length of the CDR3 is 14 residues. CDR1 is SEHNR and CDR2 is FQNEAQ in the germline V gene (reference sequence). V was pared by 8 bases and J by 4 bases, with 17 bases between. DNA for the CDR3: TGTGCCAGCGTCCCTTTCGGACAGATCACTGAAGCTTTCTTT. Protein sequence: CASVPFGQITEAFF.

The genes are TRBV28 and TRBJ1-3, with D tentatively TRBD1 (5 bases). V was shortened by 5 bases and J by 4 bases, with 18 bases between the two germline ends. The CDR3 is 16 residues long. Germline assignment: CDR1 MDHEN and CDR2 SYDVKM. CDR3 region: CASSLRTRGSGNTIYF. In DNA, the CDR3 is TGTGCCAGCAGTCTTCGAACAAGGGGCTCCGGAAACACCATATATTTT.

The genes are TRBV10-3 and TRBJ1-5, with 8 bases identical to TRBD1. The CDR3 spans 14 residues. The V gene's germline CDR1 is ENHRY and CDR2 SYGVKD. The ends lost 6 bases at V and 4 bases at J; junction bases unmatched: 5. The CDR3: CAISRDRPNQPQHF. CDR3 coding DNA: TGTGCCATCAGCCGGGACAGGCCTAATCAGCCCCAGCATTTT.